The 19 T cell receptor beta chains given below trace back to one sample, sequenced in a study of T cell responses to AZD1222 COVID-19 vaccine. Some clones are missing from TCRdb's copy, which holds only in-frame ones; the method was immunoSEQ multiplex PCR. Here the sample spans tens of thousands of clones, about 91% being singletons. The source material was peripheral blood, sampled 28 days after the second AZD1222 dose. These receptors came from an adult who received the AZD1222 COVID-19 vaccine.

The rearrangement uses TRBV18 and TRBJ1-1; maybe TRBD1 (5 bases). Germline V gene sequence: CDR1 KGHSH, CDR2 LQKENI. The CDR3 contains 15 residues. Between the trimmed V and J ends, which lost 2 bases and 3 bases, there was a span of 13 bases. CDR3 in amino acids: CASSPTRGLDTEAFF. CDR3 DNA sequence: TGTGCCAGCTCACCAACTAGGGGTTTGGACACTGAAGCTTTCTTT.

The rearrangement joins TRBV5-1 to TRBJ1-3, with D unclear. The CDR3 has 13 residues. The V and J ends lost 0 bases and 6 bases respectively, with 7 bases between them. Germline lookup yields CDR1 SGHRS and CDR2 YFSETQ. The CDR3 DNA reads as TGCGCCAGCAGCTTGGACGGAGCAAACACCATATATTTT. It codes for CASSLDGANTIYF.

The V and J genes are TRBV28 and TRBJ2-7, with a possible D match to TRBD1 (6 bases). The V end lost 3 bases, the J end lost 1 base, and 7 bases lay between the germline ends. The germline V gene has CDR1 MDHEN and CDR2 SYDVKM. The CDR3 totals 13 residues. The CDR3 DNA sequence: TGTGCCAGCAGTTTTCAGGGGTCCTACGAGCAGTACTTC. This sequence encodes CASSFQGSYEQYF.

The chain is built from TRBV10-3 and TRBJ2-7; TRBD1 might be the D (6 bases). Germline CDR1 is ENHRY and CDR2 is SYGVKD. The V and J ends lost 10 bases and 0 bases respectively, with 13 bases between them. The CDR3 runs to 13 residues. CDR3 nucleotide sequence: TGTGCCACCGCCCAGGGGACCTCCTACGAGCAGTACTTC. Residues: CATAQGTSYEQYF.

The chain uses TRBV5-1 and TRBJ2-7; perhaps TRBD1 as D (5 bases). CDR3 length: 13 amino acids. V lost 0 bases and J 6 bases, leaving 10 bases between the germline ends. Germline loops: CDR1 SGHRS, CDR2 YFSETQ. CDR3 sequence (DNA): TGCGCCAGCAGCTTGGGGCAGGGCGGCGAGCAGTACTTC. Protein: CASSLGQGGEQYF. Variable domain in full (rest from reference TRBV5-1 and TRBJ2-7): KAGVTQTPRYLIKTRGQQVTLSCSPISGHRSVSWYQQTPGQGLQFLFEYFSETQRNKGNFPGRFSGRQFSNSRSEMNVSTLELGDSALYLCASSLGQGGEQYFGPGTRLTVT.

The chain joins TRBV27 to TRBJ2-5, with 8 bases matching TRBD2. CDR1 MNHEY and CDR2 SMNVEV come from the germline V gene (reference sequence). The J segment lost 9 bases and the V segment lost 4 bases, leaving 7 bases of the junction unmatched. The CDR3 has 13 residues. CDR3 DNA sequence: TGTGCCAGCAGTTCTTTAGCGGGATTGGCCCAGTACTTC. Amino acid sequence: CASSSLAGLAQYF.

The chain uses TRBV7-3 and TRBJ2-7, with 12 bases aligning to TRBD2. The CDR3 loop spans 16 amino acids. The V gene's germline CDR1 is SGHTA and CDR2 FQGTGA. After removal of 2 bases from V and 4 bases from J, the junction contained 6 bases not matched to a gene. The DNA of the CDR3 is TGTGCCAGCAGCTTAGGACTAGCGGGAAGCTTTTACGAGCAGTACTTC. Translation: CASSLGLAGSFYEQYF.

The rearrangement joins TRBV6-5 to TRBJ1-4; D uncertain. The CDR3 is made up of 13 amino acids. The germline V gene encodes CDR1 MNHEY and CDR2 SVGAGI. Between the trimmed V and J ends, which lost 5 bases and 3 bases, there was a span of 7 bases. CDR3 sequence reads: CASSRAPNEKLFF. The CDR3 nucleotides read TGTGCCAGCAGTCGGGCCCCTAATGAAAAACTGTTTTTT.

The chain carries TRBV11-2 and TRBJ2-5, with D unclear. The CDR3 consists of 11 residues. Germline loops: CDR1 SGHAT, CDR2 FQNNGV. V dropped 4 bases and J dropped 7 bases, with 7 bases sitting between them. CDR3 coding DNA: TGTGCCAGCAGCTCATACGTGACCCAGTACTTC. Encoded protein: CASSSYVTQYF.

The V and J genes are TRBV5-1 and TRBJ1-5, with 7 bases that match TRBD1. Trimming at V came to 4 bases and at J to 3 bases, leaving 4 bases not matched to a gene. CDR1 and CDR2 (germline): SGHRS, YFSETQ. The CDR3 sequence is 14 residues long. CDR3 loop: CASSEGQINQPQHF. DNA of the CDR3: TGCGCCAGCAGCGAGGGACAGATCAATCAGCCCCAGCATTTT.

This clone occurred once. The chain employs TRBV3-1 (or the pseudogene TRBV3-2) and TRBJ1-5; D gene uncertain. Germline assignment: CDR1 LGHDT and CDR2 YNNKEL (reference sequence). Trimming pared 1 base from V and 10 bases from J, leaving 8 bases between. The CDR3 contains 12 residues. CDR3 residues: CASSQGPVPQHF. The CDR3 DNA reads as TGTGCCAGCAGCCAAGGGCCGGTACCCCAGCATTTT.

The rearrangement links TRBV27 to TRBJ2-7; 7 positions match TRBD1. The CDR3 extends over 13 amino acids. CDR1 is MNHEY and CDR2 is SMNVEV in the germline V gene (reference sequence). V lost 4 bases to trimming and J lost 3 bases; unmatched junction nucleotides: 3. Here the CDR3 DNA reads TGTGCCAGCAGTTCACAGGGGTTCTACGAGCAGTACTTC. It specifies CASSSQGFYEQYF.

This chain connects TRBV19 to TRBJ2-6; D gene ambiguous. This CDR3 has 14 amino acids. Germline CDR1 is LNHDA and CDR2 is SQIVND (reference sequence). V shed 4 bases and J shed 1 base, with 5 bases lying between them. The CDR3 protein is CASSKTSGANVLTF. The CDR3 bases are TGTGCCAGTAGTAAAACGTCTGGGGCCAACGTCCTGACTTTC.

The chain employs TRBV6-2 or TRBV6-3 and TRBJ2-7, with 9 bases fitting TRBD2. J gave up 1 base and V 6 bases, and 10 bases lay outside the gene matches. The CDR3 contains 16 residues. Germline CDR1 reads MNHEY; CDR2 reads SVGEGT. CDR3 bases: TGTGCCAGCAGCCAGGGGCTAGCGGGAAGATCCTACGAGCAGTACTTC. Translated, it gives CASSQGLAGRSYEQYF.

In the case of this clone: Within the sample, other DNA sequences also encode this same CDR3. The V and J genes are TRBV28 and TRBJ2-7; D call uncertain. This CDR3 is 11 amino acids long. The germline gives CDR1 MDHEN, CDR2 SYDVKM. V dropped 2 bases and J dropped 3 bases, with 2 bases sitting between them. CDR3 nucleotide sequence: TGTGCCAGCAGTTTAGGCTACGAGCAGTACTTC. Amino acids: CASSLGYEQYF.

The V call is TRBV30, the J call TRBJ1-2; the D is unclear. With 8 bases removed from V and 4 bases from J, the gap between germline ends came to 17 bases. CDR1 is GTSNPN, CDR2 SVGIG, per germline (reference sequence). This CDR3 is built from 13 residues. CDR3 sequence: CAHSRGRSYGYTF. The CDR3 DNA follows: TGTGCCCACAGCCGTGGAAGGAGCTATGGCTACACCTTC.

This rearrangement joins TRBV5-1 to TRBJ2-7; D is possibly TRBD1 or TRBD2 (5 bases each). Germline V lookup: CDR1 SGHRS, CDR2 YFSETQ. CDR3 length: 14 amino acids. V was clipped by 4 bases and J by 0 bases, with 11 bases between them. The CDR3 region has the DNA TGCGCCAGCAGCAACTCTGGGACCTCCTACGAGCAGTACTTC. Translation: CASSNSGTSYEQYF.

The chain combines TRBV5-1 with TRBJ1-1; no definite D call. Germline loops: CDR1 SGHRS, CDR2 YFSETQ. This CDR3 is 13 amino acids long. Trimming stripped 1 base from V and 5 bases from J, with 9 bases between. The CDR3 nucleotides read TGCGCCAGCAGCTTGAGTCCGGGGACTGAAGCTTTCTTT. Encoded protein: CASSLSPGTEAFF.

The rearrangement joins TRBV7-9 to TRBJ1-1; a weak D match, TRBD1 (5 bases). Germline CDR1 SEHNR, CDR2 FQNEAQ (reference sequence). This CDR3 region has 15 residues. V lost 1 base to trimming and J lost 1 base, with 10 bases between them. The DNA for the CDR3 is TGTGCCAGCAGCTTAGGGAGGGGCGAGAACACTGAAGCTTTCTTT. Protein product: CASSLGRGENTEAFF.